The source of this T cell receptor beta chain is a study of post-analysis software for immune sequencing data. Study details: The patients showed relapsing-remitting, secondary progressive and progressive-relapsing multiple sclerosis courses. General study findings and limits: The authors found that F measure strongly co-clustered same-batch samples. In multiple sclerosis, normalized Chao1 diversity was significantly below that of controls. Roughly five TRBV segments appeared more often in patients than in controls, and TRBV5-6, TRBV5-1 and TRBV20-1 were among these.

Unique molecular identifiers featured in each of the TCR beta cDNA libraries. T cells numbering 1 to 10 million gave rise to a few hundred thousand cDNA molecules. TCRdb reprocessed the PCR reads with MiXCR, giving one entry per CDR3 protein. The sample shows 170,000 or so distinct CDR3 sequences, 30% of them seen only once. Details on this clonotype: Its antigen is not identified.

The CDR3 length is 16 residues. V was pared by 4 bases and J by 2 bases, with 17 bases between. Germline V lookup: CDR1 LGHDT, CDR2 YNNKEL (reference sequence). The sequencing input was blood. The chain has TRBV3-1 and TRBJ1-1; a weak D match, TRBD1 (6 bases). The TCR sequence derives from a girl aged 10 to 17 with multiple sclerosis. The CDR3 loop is CASSPTGGLLNTEAFF. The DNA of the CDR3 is TGTGCCAGCAGCCCTACGGGGGGCCTCTTAAACACTGAAGCTTTCTTT. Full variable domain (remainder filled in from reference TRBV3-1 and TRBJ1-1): DTAVSQTPKYLVTQMGNDKSIKCEQNLGHDTMYWYKQDSKKFLKIMFSYNNKELIINETVPNRFSPKSPDKAHLNLHINSLELGDSAVYFCASSPTGGLLNTEAFFGQGTRLTVV.